Following are 25 T cell receptor beta chains from one sample sequenced in a study of cytomegalovirus exposure and HLA in healthy donors. The PCR made use of 60 Vbeta and 13 Jbeta primers. Data came from immunoSEQ multiplex PCR; TCRdb stores just in-frame clones and leaves some out. The repertoire holds some 190,000 clones, with about 87% as singletons. Input material: PBMCs. These receptors were obtained from a woman younger than 35 in good health and CMV-seronegative.

The V call is TRBV9, the J call TRBJ1-1; D is uncertain. In germline, CDR1 is SGDLS, CDR2 YYNGEE. This CDR3 has 12 residues. With 3 bases removed from V and 0 bases from J, the gap between germline ends came to 3 bases. CDR3: CASSAMNTEAFF. CDR3 bases: TGTGCCAGCAGCGCCATGAACACTGAAGCTTTCTTT.

The rearrangement uses TRBV7-8 and TRBJ2-3; no clear D. Germline CDR1 SGHVS, CDR2 FQNEAQ. The CDR3 length is 17 residues. Trimming took off 7 bases at V and 1 base at J, with 21 bases between the two ends. The CDR3 nucleotides are TGTGCCAGCATGCTTCGGAGCATCCCCCGCGGCACAGATACGCAGTATTTT. It yields the protein CASMLRSIPRGTDTQYF.

This clone occurred a few times. This rearrangement joins TRBV5-6 to TRBJ1-2; 7 nucleotides align to TRBD1. Germline V lookup: CDR1 SGHDT, CDR2 YYEEEE. The CDR3 spans 16 residues. With 1 base clipped from V and 3 bases from J, the junction kept 9 bases outside the gene matches. This CDR3 reads CASSLTIRTGDYGYTF. CDR3 DNA sequence: TGTGCCAGCAGCTTGACCATCCGGACAGGAGACTATGGCTACACCTTC.

V and J are TRBV6-5 and TRBJ2-7; TRBD1 might be the D (6 bases). The germline CDR1 and CDR2 sequences are MNHEY and SVGAGI. The germline V and J ends were trimmed by 8 bases and 2 bases, with 16 bases remaining between them. There are 14 residues in the CDR3. DNA of the CDR3: TGTGCCAGCCAAATAACAGGGAGTACCTACGAGCAGTACTTC. The encoded protein is CASQITGSTYEQYF.

The CDR3, as DNA: TGTGCCAGCAGCGTAGGGTGGGGACAGAGCACCGGGGAGCTGTTTTTT. This encodes CASSVGWGQSTGELFF. The rearrangement joins TRBV9 to TRBJ2-2; 7 bases are a match to TRBD1. The CDR3 extends over 16 amino acids. CDR1 is SGDLS, CDR2 YYNGEE, per germline. V trimming: 0 bases; J trimming: 4 bases; junction bases outside the gene matches: 6.

V gene TRBV28 combines with J gene TRBJ2-7; possible D gene TRBD2, 5 bases. The CDR3 is 15 amino acids. Deletions cut 7 bases from V and 0 bases from J, with 16 bases between. The germline gives CDR1 MDHEN, CDR2 SYDVKM. The CDR3 spells CASTLDGVSSYEQYF. The CDR3 DNA sequence: TGTGCCAGCACCTTAGACGGGGTCAGCTCCTACGAGCAGTACTTC.

The CDR3 reads CATSAFDALANEQYF. CDR3 bases: TGTGCCACCAGCGCTTTCGATGCCCTCGCCAACGAGCAGTACTTC. The chain joins TRBV15 to TRBJ2-5; D is uncertain. The tail of the sequence fits TRBJ2-7 better, so the J call may be wrong. The CDR3 length is 15 residues. Germline V gives CDR1 LNHNV, CDR2 YYDKDF (reference sequence).

The chain is built from TRBV27 and TRBJ2-5; the match to TRBD1 covers 7 bases. V shed 3 bases, J shed 0 bases, and the junction held 1 base outside the gene matches. The length of the CDR3 is 14 residues. Germline V gene data show CDR1 as MNHEY and CDR2 as SMNVEV (reference sequence). CDR3 sequence: CASSLTGHQETQYF. The CDR3 DNA reads TGTGCCAGCAGTTTGACAGGGCACCAAGAGACCCAGTACTTC.

The chain is built from TRBV7-2 and TRBJ1-5; 9 bases map to TRBD1. The CDR3 consists of 15 residues. CDR1 is SGHTA, CDR2 FQGNSA, per germline. The junction had 6 bases not matched to a gene; V was cut back by 5 bases and J by 4 bases. Here the CDR3 DNA reads TGTGCCAGCAGCCCGGGACAGGGATTTAATCAGCCCCAGCATTTT. Its translation is CASSPGQGFNQPQHF.

The CDR3 nucleotides are TGTGCCACCAGCAGAGATCTTGGCCCAGCGGACCCCTACGAGCAGTACTTC. Translating gives CATSRDLGPADPYEQYF. This chain links TRBV15 with TRBJ2-7; tentatively, D is TRBD2 (5 bases). Germline CDR1 is LNHNV and CDR2 is YYDKDF (reference sequence). Trimming left V 0 bases short and J 2 bases short, with 17 bases between. The CDR3 length is 17 residues.

This chain uses TRBV7-3 with TRBJ1-2, with TRBD1 matching 8 bases. V shed 5 bases, J shed 4 bases, and the junction held 12 bases outside the gene matches. Germline V gene sequence: CDR1 SGHTA, CDR2 FQGTGA. CDR3 length equals 16 residues. CDR3 sequence reads: CASSPTGDVPVYGYTF. Written as DNA, the CDR3 is TGTGCCAGCAGCCCGACAGGGGACGTTCCCGTCTATGGCTACACCTTC.

V is TRBV7-9 and J is TRBJ2-5; D may be TRBD2 (7 bases). This CDR3 spans 15 amino acids. Per the germline V gene, CDR1 is SEHNR and CDR2 is FQNEAQ (reference sequence). Between the trimmed V and J ends, which lost 2 bases and 4 bases, there was a span of 14 bases. The DNA of the CDR3 is TGTGCCAGCAGCTTAAGGGGGGGCATGGGAGAGACCCAGTACTTC. Encoded protein: CASSLRGGMGETQYF.

This clone was detected only once. The chain joins TRBV11-3 to TRBJ2-1; D might be TRBD2 (6 bases). V shed 3 bases and J shed 0 bases, with 15 bases lying between them. CDR1 and CDR2 from the germline V gene are SGHNT and YENEEA. The CDR3 runs 17 residues. This CDR3 reads CASSLGLATSSYNEQFF. CDR3 sequence (DNA): TGTGCCAGCAGCTTGGGCCTAGCGACTAGCTCCTACAATGAGCAGTTCTTC.

This chain uses TRBV10-2 with TRBJ2-1, with 10 bases lining up with TRBD2. The J segment lost 4 bases and the V segment lost 6 bases, leaving 6 bases of the junction unmatched. CDR3 length: 15 residues. Germline loops: CDR1 WSHSY, CDR2 SAAADI. The CDR3 nucleotides read TGCGCCAGCAGAAGGACTAGCGGCCCTTACAATGAGCAGTTCTTC. Its protein is CASRRTSGPYNEQFF.

This chain joins TRBV15 and TRBJ1-1; D possibly corresponds to TRBD1 (6 bases). Germline CDR1 is LNHNV and CDR2 is YYDKDF (reference sequence). V dropped 0 bases and J dropped 4 bases, with 15 bases sitting between them. The CDR3 is made up of 16 amino acids. CDR3 DNA: TGTGCCACCAGCAGAGATAGGGCAGGGGTCGGCACTGAAGCTTTCTTT. This sequence encodes CATSRDRAGVGTEAFF.

The chain employs TRBV27 and TRBJ1-2, with TRBD1 matching over 9 bases. The junction had 14 bases not matched to a gene; V was cut back by 5 bases and J by 7 bases. CDR1 is MNHEY, CDR2 SMNVEV, per germline (reference sequence). This CDR3 comprises 16 residues. The CDR3 region is CASSRGTGLYSGGYTF. The CDR3 DNA reads as TGTGCCAGCAGTCGAGGGACAGGGCTGTATTCGGGTGGCTACACCTTC.

The chain has TRBV19 and TRBJ1-4; no clear D. This CDR3 has 13 amino acids. V lost 9 bases and J 2 bases, leaving 10 bases between the germline ends. CDR1 and CDR2 from the germline V gene are LNHDA and SQIVND (reference sequence). The CDR3 protein is CARENHTNEKLFF. CDR3 nucleotide sequence: TGTGCCAGGGAGAACCACACTAATGAAAAACTGTTTTTT.

This clone has just one count. V is TRBV27 and J is TRBJ2-7; the match to TRBD2 covers 10 bases. CDR1 is MNHEY, CDR2 SMNVEV, per germline (reference sequence). The CDR3 spans 17 residues. V was clipped by 0 bases and J by 2 bases; unmatched bases: 7. CDR3 residues: CASSLSFPAGGPYEQYF. CDR3 sequence (DNA): TGTGCCAGCAGTTTATCGTTTCCAGCGGGGGGGCCCTACGAGCAGTACTTC.

This rearrangement joins TRBV5-1 to TRBJ2-5; TRBD1 might be the D (6 bases). Germline lookup yields CDR1 SGHRS and CDR2 YFSETQ. The CDR3 runs 14 residues. The V end was cut by 4 bases, the J end by 4 bases, with 14 bases between. CDR3 in DNA: TGCGCCAGCAGCAAAGACAGGCGAAGAGAGACCCAGTACTTC. This encodes CASSKDRRRETQYF.

A single count supports this clone. J is TRBJ1-6 and V is TRBV10-3, with 7 bases identical to TRBD1. Germline CDR1 is ENHRY and CDR2 is SYGVKD. The CDR3 spans 14 residues. The V segment lost 3 bases and the J segment 7 bases; nucleotides outside the gene matches: 3. The CDR3 region is CAISEEGQNSPLHF. The CDR3 nucleotides read TGTGCCATCAGTGAAGAGGGACAGAATTCACCCCTCCACTTT.

This clone was seen a single time. The chain combines TRBV7-9 with TRBJ1-2, with 7 bases fitting TRBD1. CDR1 is SEHNR and CDR2 is FQNEAQ in the germline V gene (reference sequence). The CDR3 totals 15 residues. The V and J ends lost 0 bases and 7 bases, in that order; junction bases with no gene match: 8. The CDR3 DNA is TGTGCCAGCAGCTTAGCCCCCAGGGACAGCTGTGGCTACACCTTC. Its protein is CASSLAPRDSCGYTF.

The chain joins TRBV9 to TRBJ2-3; D gene uncertain. This CDR3 is built from 12 residues. Germline assignment: CDR1 SGDLS and CDR2 YYNGEE. Deletions cut 0 bases from V and 4 bases from J, with 3 bases between. CDR3 DNA sequence: TGTGCCAGCAGCGTAGACTCAGATACGCAGTATTTT. This encodes CASSVDSDTQYF.

This clone was observed a single time. The rearrangement links TRBV4-3 to TRBJ2-7; the match to TRBD1 covers 8 bases. The CDR3 runs 14 residues. Trimming took 4 bases from V and 4 from J; bases not matched to a gene: 6. The V gene's germline CDR1 is LGHNA and CDR2 YSLEER. The CDR3 loop reads CASSLGQGEYEQYF. CDR3 bases: TGCGCCAGCAGCCTAGGACAGGGTGAATACGAGCAGTACTTC.

This rearrangement joins TRBV7-9 to TRBJ2-3; 7 bases are a match to TRBD2. The CDR3 is made up of 16 amino acids. Germline values: CDR1 SEHNR, CDR2 FQNEAQ (reference sequence). V shed 0 bases, J shed 5 bases, and the junction held 8 bases outside the gene matches. CDR3 sequence reads: CASSLAVRGRGDTQYF. For the CDR3, the DNA is TGTGCCAGCAGCTTAGCGGTGCGGGGGAGGGGAGATACGCAGTATTTT.

The chain is built from TRBV27 and TRBJ1-1, with TRBD1 identical over 9 bases. V lost 6 bases to trimming and J lost 5 bases; unmatched junction nucleotides: 10. The CDR3 is 15 amino acids. The V gene's germline CDR1 is MNHEY and CDR2 SMNVEV (reference sequence). CDR3 sequence: CASSIRQGVRTEAFF. CDR3 sequence (DNA): TGTGCCAGCAGCATACGACAGGGGGTACGAACTGAAGCTTTCTTT.